This is a list of T cell receptor beta chains from one sample in a study of T-cell reconstitution after alpha-beta-depleted transplantation in children. TCRdb called the PCR reads again in MiXCR, with one record for every CDR3 protein. The table has 670,000 or so distinct CDR3 sequences, about an eighth seen once. The sequencing here drew on PBMCs, taken before TCRalphabeta/CD19-depleted stem cell transplant. Every receptor here comes from a girl aged 2 to 9 with congenital amegakaryocytic thrombocytopenia, due to receive a stem cell transplant. The CDR3 runs from the conserved cysteine through the conserved F or W. D genes are given only for firm matches. Clone size is shown for a subset of rows, as once, few, many or a class of expanded clone.

J gene | D gene | V gene | clone size | CDR3 protein | CDR3 DNA
TRBJ1-1 | NA | TRBV20-1 | many | CGVRVTEAFF | TGCGGCGTGAGGGTGACTGAAGCTTTCTTT
TRBJ2-7 | NA | TRBV10-3 | NA | CAIRDSGAYEQYF | TGTGCCATCAGGGACAGCGGCGCCTACGAGCAGTACTTC
TRBJ2-7 | NA | TRBV15 | many | CATSRDARDTLEQYF | TGTGCCACCAGCAGAGATGCCAGGGACACCCTCGAGCAGTACTTC
TRBJ2-7 | NA | TRBV21-1 | many | CASSNDPSSYEQYF | TGTGCCAGCAGCAATGACCCGAGCTCCTACGAGCAGTACTTC
TRBJ1-2 | NA | TRBV5-1 | NA | CASSLMGNGYPF | TGCGCCAGCAGCTTGATGGGGAACGGCTACCCCTTC
TRBJ2-1 | TRBD2 | TRBV5-1 | few | CASSRRAGDEQFF | TGCGCCAGCAGTAGGCGGGCGGGAGATGAGCAGTTCTTC
TRBJ2-2 | TRBD2 | TRBV29-1 | many | CSVGAGTRGTNTGELFF | TGCAGCGTTGGGGCCGGGACTAGAGGTACGAACACCGGGGAGCTGTTTTTT
TRBJ2-7 | NA | TRBV29-1 | few | CSVSPRGGEQYF | TGCAGCGTTTCACCCAGGGGTGGCGAGCAGTACTTC
TRBJ2-4 | TRBD2 | TRBV12-3/TRBV12-4 | few | CATAKRENDIQYF | TGTGCCACCGCTAAGCGGGAGAATGACATTCAGTACTTC
TRBJ2-4 | NA | TRBV20-1 | NA | CSARKGEDIQYF | TGCAGTGCTCGCAAAGGGGAGGACATTCAGTACTTC
TRBJ2-1 | TRBD2 | TRBV28 | NA | CASSISGSHTLYNEQFF | TGTGCCAGCAGCATTAGCGGGAGTCATACTTTATACAATGAGCAGTTCTTC
TRBJ2-5 | NA | TRBV7-3 | few | CASSPRGLQSTQYF | TGTGCCAGCAGCCCCCGGGGACTCCAGTCGACCCAGTACTTC
TRBJ2-7 | NA | TRBV11-3 | NA | CASSSGLPGSYEQYF | TGTGCCAGCAGCTCAGGACTTCCCGGCTCCTACGAGCAGTACTTC
TRBJ2-1 | NA | TRBV28 | NA | CASSLYGANNEQFF | TGTGCCAGCAGTTTATATGGGGCGAACAATGAGCAGTTCTTC
TRBJ1-2 | TRBD1 | TRBV6-1 | few | CASSEMGQGARGYTF | TGTGCCAGCAGTGAAATGGGACAGGGGGCGCGGGGCTACACCTTC
TRBJ2-5 | TRBD1 | TRBV28 | NA | CASSLPRNLGQRETQYF | TGTGCCAGCAGCCTACCGCGAAACCTGGGACAGCGAGAGACCCAGTACTTC
TRBJ2-2 | NA | TRBV6-5 | many | CASSYSSGLGGELFF | TGTGCCAGCAGTTACTCGAGCGGGTTGGGCGGGGAGCTGTTTTTT
TRBJ2-5 | NA | TRBV2 | NA | CASSDYPHTRKTQYF | TGTGCCAGCAGTGACTACCCTCATACTCGTAAGACCCAGTACTTC